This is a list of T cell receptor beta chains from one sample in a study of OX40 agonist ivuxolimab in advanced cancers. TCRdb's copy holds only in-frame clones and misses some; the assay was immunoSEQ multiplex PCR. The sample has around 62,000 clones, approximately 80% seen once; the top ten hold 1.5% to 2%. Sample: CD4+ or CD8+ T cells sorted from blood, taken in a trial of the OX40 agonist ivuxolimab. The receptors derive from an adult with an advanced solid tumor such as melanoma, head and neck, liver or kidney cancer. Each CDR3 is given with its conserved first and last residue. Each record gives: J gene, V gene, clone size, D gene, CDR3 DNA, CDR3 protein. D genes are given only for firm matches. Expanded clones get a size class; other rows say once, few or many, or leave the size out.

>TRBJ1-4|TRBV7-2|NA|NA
TGTGCCAGCAGCTTAAGATTTATGGGGGAAAAACTGTTTTTT
CASSLRFMGEKLFF
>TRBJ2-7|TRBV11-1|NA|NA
TGTGCCAGCAGCCCCAACCCCTACGAGCAGTACTTC
CASSPNPYEQYF
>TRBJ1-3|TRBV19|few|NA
TGTGCCAGTACATCACAGCTCGTGACTGGAAACACCATATATTTT
CASTSQLVTGNTIYF
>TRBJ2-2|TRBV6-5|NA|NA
TGTGCCAGCAGTTACTCTGGTGGAGCGGAGCTGTTTTTT
CASSYSGGAELFF
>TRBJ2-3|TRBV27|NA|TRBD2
TGTGCCAGCAGTTTTAACCGACCACTAGCGGGAGCCCCAGATACGCAGTATTTT
CASSFNRPLAGAPDTQYF
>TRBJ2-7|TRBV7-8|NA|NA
TGTGCCAGCAGCCCTCTTGGGTCCCTACGGGAGCAGTACTTC
CASSPLGSLREQYF
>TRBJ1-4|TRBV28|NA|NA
TGTGCCAGCAGCCCGACTCCAACTAATGAAAAACTGTTTTTT
CASSPTPTNEKLFF
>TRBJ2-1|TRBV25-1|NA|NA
TGTGCCAGCGTGCCCATCGGGGGGCCCTACAATGAGCAGTTCTTC
CASVPIGGPYNEQFF
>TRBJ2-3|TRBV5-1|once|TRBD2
TGCGCCAGCAGCTTGGAACTAGCGGGAGGACCGGGGGGCACAGATACGCAGTATTTT
CASSLELAGGPGGTDTQYF
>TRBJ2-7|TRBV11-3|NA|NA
TGTGCCAGCAGCTTCGGACAGAGAGACGACGAGCAGTACTTC
CASSFGQRDDEQYF
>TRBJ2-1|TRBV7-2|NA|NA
TGTGCCAGCAGTAGGGATTCCTACAATGAGCAGTTCTTC
CASSRDSYNEQFF
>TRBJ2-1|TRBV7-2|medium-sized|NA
TGTGCCAGCAGCTCAACAGGGTACGATGAGCAGTTCTTC
CASSSTGYDEQFF
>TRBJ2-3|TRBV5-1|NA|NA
TGCGCCAGCAGCTTGGTGGTAAATAGGGCAGATACGCAGTATTTT
CASSLVVNRADTQYF
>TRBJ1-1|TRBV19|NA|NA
TGTGCCAGTAGTATAAGGGGGTACACTGAAGCTTTCTTT
CASSIRGYTEAFF
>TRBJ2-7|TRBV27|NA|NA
TGTGCCAGCAGTTTATCGGGCGACCCCACCTACGAGCAGTACTTC
CASSLSGDPTYEQYF
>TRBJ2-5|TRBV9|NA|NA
TGTGCCAGCAGCGCACATCAAGAGACCCAGTACTTC
CASSAHQETQYF
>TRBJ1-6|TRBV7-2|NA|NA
TGTGCCAGCGGGGCAGAGGATAATTCACCCCTCCACTTT
CASGAEDNSPLHF
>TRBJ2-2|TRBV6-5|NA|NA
TGTACCAGCAGTTACTCGAAAAGTCCCGGGGAGCTGTTTTTT
CTSSYSKSPGELFF
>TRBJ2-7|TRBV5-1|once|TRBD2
TGCGCCAGCAGCGTGACTAGCGGGGCCTCCTACGAGCAGTACTTC
CASSVTSGASYEQYF
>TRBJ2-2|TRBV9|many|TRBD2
TGTGCCAGCAGCGTAGATTCCCCAGCGGGAGGGCTCGGGGAGCTGTTTTTT
CASSVDSPAGGLGELFF
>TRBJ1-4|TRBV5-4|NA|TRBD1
TGTGCCAGCAGCCCGGGGGGACAGGTGATTAATGAAAAACTGTTTTTT
CASSPGGQVINEKLFF
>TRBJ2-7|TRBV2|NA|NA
TGTGCCAGCAGTGAAACAGGAACGGACTACGAGCAGTACTTC
CASSETGTDYEQYF
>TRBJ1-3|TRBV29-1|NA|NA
TGCAGCGCCCTGGGGGGGCAGGGGGGAAACACCATATATTTT
CSALGGQGGNTIYF
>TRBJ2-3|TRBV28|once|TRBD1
TGTGCCAGTACGAGGGGTGGACAGGGGTCTTCGGATACGCAGTATTTT
CASTRGGQGSSDTQYF